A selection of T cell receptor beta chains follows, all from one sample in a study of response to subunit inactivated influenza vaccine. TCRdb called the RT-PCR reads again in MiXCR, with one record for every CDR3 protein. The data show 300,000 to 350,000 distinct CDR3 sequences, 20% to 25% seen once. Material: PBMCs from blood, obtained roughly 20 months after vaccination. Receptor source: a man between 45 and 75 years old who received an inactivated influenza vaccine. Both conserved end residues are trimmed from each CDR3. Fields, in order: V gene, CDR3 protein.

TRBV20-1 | SARNTITDYGYT
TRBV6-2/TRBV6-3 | ASSYSGVSPLH
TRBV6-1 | ATDRPDRSNQPQH
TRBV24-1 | ATSDPPIQALAKNIQY
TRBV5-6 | ASSVGSMGISSYNSPLH
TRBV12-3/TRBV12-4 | ASSQQGANVGNTIY
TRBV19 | ASSAVVGSGYGYT
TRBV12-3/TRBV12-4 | ASSLDRIKQY
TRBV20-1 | SARDWETNEQF
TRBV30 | AWDRTGGISYEQY
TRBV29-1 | SVGGTVGELF
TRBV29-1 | SVEVSRGYEQY
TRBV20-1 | SARGVTREQF
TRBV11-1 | ASSLAVGSTTSTNEKLF
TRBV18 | ASSPFWLADFTDTQY
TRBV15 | ATSNGLAGVGDTQY
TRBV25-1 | ASSETGGRSPLH
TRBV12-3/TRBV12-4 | ASSRTSGSGTDTQY
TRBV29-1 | SISQGSDTQY
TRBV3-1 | ASSHLDRGEAF